This T cell receptor delta chain was sequenced in a study of γδ T cells in repeated Plasmodium falciparum infection. Study overall: Age- and gender-matched Australian children served as comparison for malaria-exposed Malian children.

TCRdb re-called clones from the multiplex PCR reads using CATT. The sample consists of under 65,000 delta-chain clones, 1.5% to 2% of them appearing once. Turning to this clone: The mismatch at residue 15 between this DNA's translation and the TCRdb protein of a much larger clone likely reflects a read error; the protein shown is translated from the DNA.

Bulk repertoires came from Vgamma9/Vdelta2+ or Vdelta2-negative gammadelta T cells flow-sorted from PBMC. The CDR3 has 19 amino acids. Germline CDR1 is TSWWSYY and CDR2 is QGS. Sequenced material: gamma-delta T cells from blood. The chain recombines TRDV1 with TRDJ1; 12 nucleotides agree with TRDD3. This clonotype was obtained from a pool of human donors (malaria-infected and uninfected, not separated). This CDR3 reads CALGELPYWGILMTGKLIF. Written as DNA, the CDR3 is TGTGCTCTTGGGGAACTTCCCTACTGGGGGATACTCATGACCGGTAAACTCATCTTT.